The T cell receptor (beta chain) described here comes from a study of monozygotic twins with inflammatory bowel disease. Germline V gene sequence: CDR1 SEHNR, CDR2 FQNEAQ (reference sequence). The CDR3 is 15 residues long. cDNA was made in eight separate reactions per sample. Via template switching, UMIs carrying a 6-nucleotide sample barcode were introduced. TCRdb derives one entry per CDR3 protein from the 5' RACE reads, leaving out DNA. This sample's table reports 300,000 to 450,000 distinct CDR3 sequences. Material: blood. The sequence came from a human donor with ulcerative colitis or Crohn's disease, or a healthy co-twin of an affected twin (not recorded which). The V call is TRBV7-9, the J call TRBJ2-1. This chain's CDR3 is CASSFGGSSYNEQFF.